These T cell receptor beta chains were read from a single sample in a study of blood T cells in healthy people across ages. TCRdb fed the 5' RACE reads into MiXCR, producing one record per CDR3 protein. The top ten hold 30% to 40% of the sample, which has hundreds of thousands of distinct CDR3 sequences, about half seen once. The sequencing sample was made of blood. Receptors were obtained from a woman aged 55-69 years in good health. Both conserved end residues are part of each CDR3. Each record gives: V gene, J gene, clone size, D gene, CDR3 protein, CDR3 DNA. A D gene is named only where the DNA matches it firmly. A clone size is listed for some rows: how often the clone was seen (once, few, many), or a class if it is expanded.

TRBV7-2,TRBJ2-2,-,TRBD1,CASSQRGTGTAGELFF,TGTGCCAGCAGCCAGAGGGGGACAGGGACTGCCGGGGAGCTGTTTTTT
TRBV19,TRBJ2-3,-,TRBD2,CASSPPGLGADTQYF,TGTGCCAGTAGTCCACCGGGACTAGGTGCAGATACGCAGTATTTT
TRBV30,TRBJ2-7,-,-,CAWLPGVGEQYF,TGTGCCTGGTTACCGGGAGTGGGCGAGCAGTACTTC
TRBV2,TRBJ2-6,few,TRBD1,CARGQGLEPGANVLTF,TGTGCCAGGGGACAGGGGTTGGAGCCTGGGGCCAACGTCCTGACTTTC
TRBV6-5,TRBJ1-4,-,-,CASSYQGPRTNEKLFF,TGTGCCAGCAGTTACCAGGGTCCCCGGACTAATGAAAAACTGTTTTTT
TRBV7-9,TRBJ2-3,-,TRBD2,CASSPPPSLAGEVDTQYF,TGTGCCAGCAGCCCCCCCCCCTCGCTAGCGGGAGAGGTAGATACGCAGTATTTT
TRBV11-2,TRBJ2-7,-,-,CASSLNMAKPGEQYF,TGTGCCAGCAGCTTAAATATGGCTAAGCCCGGGGAGCAGTACTTC
TRBV20-1,TRBJ2-3,-,TRBD2,CSALAGLRGTDTQYF,TGCAGTGCTCTAGCGGGGTTACGGGGCACAGATACGCAGTATTTT
TRBV4-2,TRBJ2-7,once,TRBD2,CASSPITSGVSHEQYF,TGTGCCAGCAGCCCGATAACTAGCGGGGTGTCCCACGAGCAGTACTTC
TRBV7-7,TRBJ2-5,few,TRBD1,CASSLGGPQTQYF,TGTGCTAGCAGCTTAGGGGGCCCCCAGACCCAGTACTTC
TRBV7-3,TRBJ2-1,few,TRBD1,CASSLKATGSLHNEQFF,TGTGCCAGCAGCTTAAAAGCGACAGGGAGCCTCCACAATGAGCAGTTCTTC
TRBV10-3,TRBJ2-5,-,TRBD2,CASKGGTSGRALQEVQYF,TGTGCCAGCAAGGGGGGGACTAGCGGGAGGGCCCTTCAAGAGGTCCAGTACTTC
TRBV11-1,TRBJ2-1,-,-,CASSLRDSSYNEKFF,TGTGCCAGCAGCTTGAGGGATTCCAGCTACAACGAGAAGTTCTTC
TRBV20-1,TRBJ2-5,-,-,CSARGMAQETQYF,TGCAGTGCTAGAGGGATGGCACAAGAGACCCAGTACTTC
TRBV29-1,TRBJ2-1,-,TRBD2,CSVYGGSSYNEQFF,TGCAGCGTTTACGGCGGGAGCTCCTACAATGAGCAGTTCTTC
TRBV29-1,TRBJ2-3,few,-,CSVEPASTDTQYF,TGCAGCGTTGAGCCCGCCAGCACAGATACGCAGTATTTT
TRBV7-2,TRBJ2-5,-,-,CASSLGRGQQETQYF,TGTGCCAGCAGCTTAGGACGAGGACAACAAGAGACCCAGTACTTC
TRBV20-1,TRBJ2-3,-,-,CSARDRRVGFGGTQYF,TGCAGTGCTAGAGATCGAAGGGTAGGCTTCGGGGGTACGCAGTATTTT
TRBV4-3,TRBJ2-5,-,-,CASSQDLWERETQYF,TGCGCCAGCAGCCAAGATCTTTGGGAGAGGGAGACCCAGTACTTC
TRBV29-1,TRBJ1-2,few,TRBD1,CSVQRDRGYYGYTF,TGCAGCGTTCAAAGGGACAGGGGTTACTATGGCTACACCTTC
TRBV20-1,TRBJ1-1,-,TRBD1,CSASWTGGTEAFF,TGCAGTGCTAGTTGGACAGGGGGCACTGAAGCTTTCTTT
TRBV7-9,TRBJ2-7,-,TRBD1,CASSPPTGEADEQYF,TGTGCCAGCAGCCCCCCCACAGGGGAAGCTGACGAGCAGTACTTC
TRBV7-9,TRBJ2-1,few,-,CASRPSGLVNEQFF,TGTGCCAGCAGACCAAGCGGTCTAGTTAATGAGCAGTTCTTC
TRBV3-1,TRBJ2-1,-,TRBD2,CASRQGTSGRANEQFF,TGTGCCAGCAGGCAAGGGACTAGCGGGAGGGCCAATGAGCAGTTCTTC
TRBV10-3,TRBJ1-4,-,-,CAISESRQANEKLFF,TGTGCCATCAGTGAGTCGCGGCAGGCTAATGAAAAACTGTTTTTT
TRBV10-3,TRBJ1-2,-,TRBD1,CAITPGQGAGYGYTF,TGTGCCATCACGCCGGGACAGGGGGCCGGGTATGGCTACACCTTC
TRBV5-1,TRBJ2-7,-,-,CASSLANQGYEQYF,TGCGCCAGCAGCTTGGCCAACCAGGGCTACGAGCAGTACTTC
TRBV20-1,TRBJ2-1,few,-,CSARDQVYEQFF,TGCAGTGCTAGAGATCAAGTCTATGAGCAGTTCTTC
TRBV7-6,TRBJ2-3,few,TRBD2,CASSSSGREAQDTQYF,TGTGCCAGCAGCTCCAGCGGACGGGAGGCTCAAGATACGCAGTATTTT
TRBV29-1,TRBJ2-1,few,-,CSVSGSLYNEQFF,TGCAGCGTAAGTGGGAGTCTCTACAATGAGCAGTTCTTC
TRBV20-1,TRBJ2-7,few,TRBD2,CSASKASGRYEQYF,TGCAGTGCTAGTAAGGCTAGCGGGAGATACGAGCAGTACTTC
TRBV28,TRBJ1-2,-,TRBD1,CASSGGQGRGGYTF,TGTGCCAGCAGCGGTGGACAGGGAAGGGGTGGCTACACCTTC
TRBV12-3/TRBV12-4,TRBJ1-2,-,TRBD1,CAVGDYYTGGSGYTF,TGTGCCGTAGGGGACTATTACACAGGGGGATCTGGCTACACCTTC
TRBV7-2,TRBJ2-7,few,-,CASSSGTMAYEQYF,TGTGCCAGCAGCTCCGGGACAATGGCATACGAGCAGTACTTC
TRBV7-2,TRBJ2-1,-,TRBD2,CASSLGLAFYEQFF,TGTGCCAGCAGCTTAGGACTAGCTTTCTATGAGCAGTTCTTC
TRBV5-1,TRBJ2-7,few,TRBD1,CASSPGQGQTYEQYF,TGCGCCAGCAGCCCTGGACAGGGGCAGACCTACGAGCAGTACTTC
TRBV28,TRBJ2-7,few,TRBD2,CASSGTSGRLWSSYEQYF,TGTGCCAGCAGTGGGACTAGCGGGAGGCTCTGGAGCTCCTACGAGCAGTACTTC